This T cell receptor (beta chain) was identified in a study of T-cell reconstitution after alpha-beta-depleted transplantation in children. Unique molecular identifiers were built into the TCRbeta library. A single record per CDR3 protein comes from TCRdb applying MiXCR to the PCR reads. The table includes about 830,000 distinct CDR3 sequences, roughly 15% detected once. V was clipped by 2 bases and J by 3 bases, with 11 bases between them. The CDR3 is 14 amino acids. Germline V gene sequence: CDR1 MNHEY, CDR2 SMNVEV (reference sequence). This clonotype originated in a male patient younger than 18 who had a stem cell transplant for acute lymphoblastic leukemia, so the T cells may come from the graft donor. V is TRBV27 and J is TRBJ2-7; possibly TRBD1 for D (5 bases). The starting material was PBMCs, mostly from graft donor cells, obtained 360 days after TCRalphabeta/CD19-depleted stem cell transplant. The CDR3, as DNA: TGTGCCAGCAGTTTAGCAGGGTTTATCTACGAGCAGTACTTC. It is translated as CASSLAGFIYEQYF.